This T cell receptor beta chain was profiled in a study of cytomegalovirus exposure and HLA in healthy donors. The CDR3 sequence is 14 residues long. This PCR relied on a set of 60 Vbeta primers and 13 Jbeta primers. This table comes from immunoSEQ multiplex PCR, and its TCRdb copy is limited to in-frame clones, with some not included. The table has some 210,000 clones, approximately 83% seen once; the top ten hold roughly 10%. Sequencing input: PBMCs. The J gene is TRBJ2-3, the V gene TRBV21-1; TRBD1 is taken as the D call from the table, unchecked against the DNA. TRBV21-1 is labeled a pseudogene. The sequence was obtained from a woman between 50 and 59 years old in good health and CMV-seropositive. The CDR3 is CASNRTGGSDTQYF. CDR3 in DNA: TGTGCCAGCAATCGGACAGGGGGTTCAGATACGCAGTATTTT.